The clone carrying this TCR beta chain was observed once. Researchers ran the PCR with 60 Vbeta and 13 Jbeta primers. Assay: immunoSEQ multiplex PCR; the TCRdb copy retains only in-frame clones and omits some. The table shows some 200,000 clones, with about 89% occurring only once. Germline loops: CDR1 SEHNR, CDR2 FQNEAQ (reference sequence). This CDR3 has 14 residues. Trimming took off 3 bases at V and 0 bases at J, with 6 bases between the two ends. The data originate from a study of cytomegalovirus exposure and HLA in healthy donors. The sequenced sample was PBMCs. V and J are TRBV7-9 and TRBJ2-4; D is unresolved. The sequence came from a woman between 18 and 29 years old in good health and CMV-seronegative. The CDR3 bases are TGTGCCAGCAGCTTCACCGGAGCCAAAAACATTCAGTACTTC. It yields the protein CASSFTGAKNIQYF.